This section outlines one T cell receptor beta chain sequence together with its context. Its antigen is unidentified. The germline V gene encodes CDR1 SGHKS and CDR2 YYEKEE (reference sequence). Trimming stripped 4 bases from V and 7 bases from J, with 9 bases between. CDR3 length equals 11 residues. The sample is drawn from a study of T cell repertoires and HLA-DP antigens. On the study more broadly: CD4+ T cells were cocultured with HeLa cells expressing HLA-DP. The study, taken as a whole, reports: Antigen presentation used HeLa cells, with total CD4+ cells responding.

The primer mix covered 54 TRBV segments and 13 TRBJ segments. Data came from immunoSEQ multiplex PCR; TCRdb stores just in-frame clones and leaves some out. The table includes 85,000 to 90,000 clones, around nine tenths detected once. The rearrangement uses TRBV5-5 and TRBJ2-7, with D uncertain. Sequencing was carried out using CD4+ T cells from PBMCs. The sequence came from a man in his forties or fifties in good health and CMV-seronegative. The CDR3 DNA is TGTGCCAGCAGCCTCCTAGAGGAGCAGTACTTC. This codes for CASSLLEEQYF. The complete variable domain, with remaining parts taken from reference TRBV5-5 and TRBJ2-7, reads DAGVTQSPTHLIKTRGQQVTLRCSPISGHKSVSWYQQVLGQGPQFIFQYYEKEERGRGNFPDRFSARQFPNYSSELNVNALLLGDSALYLCASSLLEEQYFGPGTRLTVT.